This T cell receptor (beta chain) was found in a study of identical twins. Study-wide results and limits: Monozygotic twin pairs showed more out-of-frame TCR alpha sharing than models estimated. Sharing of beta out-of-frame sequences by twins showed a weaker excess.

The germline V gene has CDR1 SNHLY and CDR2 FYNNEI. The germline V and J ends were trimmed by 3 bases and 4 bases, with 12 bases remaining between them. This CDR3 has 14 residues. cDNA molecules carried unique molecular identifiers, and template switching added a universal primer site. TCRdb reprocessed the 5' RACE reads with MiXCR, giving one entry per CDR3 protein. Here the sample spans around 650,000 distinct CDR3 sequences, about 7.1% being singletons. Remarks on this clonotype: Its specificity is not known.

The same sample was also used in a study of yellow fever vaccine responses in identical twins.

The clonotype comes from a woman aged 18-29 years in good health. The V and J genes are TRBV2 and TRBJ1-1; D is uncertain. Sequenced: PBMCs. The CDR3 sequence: CASSDEGTSTEAFF. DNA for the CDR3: TGTGCCAGCAGTGATGAGGGTACTAGCACTGAAGCTTTCTTT.